These T cell receptor beta chains were read from a single sample in a study of blood T cell repertoires in COVID-19. Assay used: immunoSEQ multiplex PCR; TCRdb lists only in-frame clones, some missing. This table has about 120,000 clones, 85% appearing once. Sequencing was done on a sample of peripheral blood. The receptors shown here come from a human donor in a cohort sampled during active COVID-19. Both conserved end residues are part of each CDR3. A D gene is named only where the DNA matches it firmly. Expanded clones get a size class; other rows say once, few or many, or leave the size out.

clone size	D gene	V gene	J gene	CDR3 DNA	CDR3 protein
once	TRBD2	TRBV6-2/TRBV6-3	TRBJ2-2	TGTGCCAGCAGCCGTCGGACTAGCGGGGCCGAAGGGGAGCTGTTTTTT	CASSRRTSGAEGELFF
.	TRBD1	TRBV28	TRBJ1-6	TGTGCCAGCAGCCGGGACAGGGCCGTGGGCTCACCCCTCCACTTT	CASSRDRAVGSPLHF
.	TRBD1	TRBV7-2	TRBJ1-2	TGTGCCAGCAGCCTCCCGACAGGGATGTATGGCTACACCTTC	CASSLPTGMYGYTF
.	.	TRBV28	TRBJ1-4	TGTGCCAGCAGTTTAAACTGGGAGGTGGTGAAACTGTTTTTT	CASSLNWEVVKLFF
.	.	TRBV18	TRBJ1-2	TGTGCCAGCTCACTCTCGGGGGTAGTCTATGGCTACACCTTC	CASSLSGVVYGYTF
.	.	TRBV28	TRBJ2-2	TGTGCCAGCATGGGAGGGGGGCTCGGAAACACCGGGGAGCTGTTTTTT	CASMGGGLGNTGELFF
.	.	TRBV12-3/TRBV12-4	TRBJ1-2	TGTGCCAGCAGGCCAGGAATCGGCTATGGCTACACCTTC	CASRPGIGYGYTF
.	.	TRBV20-1	TRBJ1-1	TGCAGTGCTAGAGGGGAGATCGAGGCTTTCTTT	CSARGEIEAFF
.	.	TRBV6-5	TRBJ1-1	TGTGCCAGCAGTTACTCGCGGAGAATGAACACTGAAGCTTTCTTT	CASSYSRRMNTEAFF
once	.	TRBV19	TRBJ1-5	TGTGCCACCGGCGGAGGGAATAGCAATCAGCCCCAGCATTTT	CATGGGNSNQPQHF
.	TRBD1	TRBV7-2	TRBJ1-6	TGTGCCAGCATGCGGACAGGGGATAATTCACCCCTCCACTTT	CASMRTGDNSPLHF
.	TRBD1	TRBV6-5	TRBJ1-5	TGTGCCAGCAGTCAGGGACAGGGGCTCGATCAGCCCCAGCATTTT	CASSQGQGLDQPQHF
.	TRBD1	TRBV6-5	TRBJ2-7	TGTGCCAGCACCCGAGTAGGGACAGGGGTGGGGGAGCAGTACTTC	CASTRVGTGVGEQYF
.	TRBD1	TRBV6-5	TRBJ1-5	TGTGCCAGCAGCCCCACAGGGGCCAATCAGCCCCAGCATTTT	CASSPTGANQPQHF
.	TRBD1	TRBV5-4	TRBJ1-6	TGTGCCAGCAGCTTAGGGGGCTTCTCCTATAATTCACCCCTCCACTTT	CASSLGGFSYNSPLHF
.	.	TRBV10-3	TRBJ1-2	TGTGCCATCAGTCCAGTGGACAGCGAGGGCTACACCTTC	CAISPVDSEGYTF
.	TRBD2	TRBV5-4	TRBJ2-1	TGTGCCAGCAGCCTAACTAGCGGGAACAATGAGCAGTTCTTC	CASSLTSGNNEQFF
few	TRBD1	TRBV7-8	TRBJ2-3	TGTGCCAGCAGCCTAGTCGTGGCTAGAGGACAGGGGCGGGATACGCAGTATTTT	CASSLVVARGQGRDTQYF
.	.	TRBV5-5	TRBJ2-5	TGTGCCAGCAGCCGTAGGCTTGATGGAGCCCAAGAGACCCAGTACTTC	CASSRRLDGAQETQYF
.	TRBD1	TRBV14	TRBJ1-6	TGTGCCAGCAGCCATGTAGGGACAGGGGGCTTTGGTTCACCCCTCCACTTT	CASSHVGTGGFGSPLHF
.	.	TRBV5-1	TRBJ2-3	TGCGCCAGCAGCTTGGCCGCGGGCACAGATACGCAGTATTTT	CASSLAAGTDTQYF
.	.	TRBV3-1/TRBV3-2	TRBJ2-7	TGTGCCAGCAGCCAAGTAAGGGTAGGGGTGCAGTACTTC	CASSQVRVGVQYF
.	.	TRBV12-3/TRBV12-4	TRBJ2-7	TGTGCCAGCAGCCCCCCAGGGTACGAGCAGTACTTC	CASSPPGYEQYF
.	.	TRBV9	TRBJ2-1	TGTGCTAGCGGTGCGGGGAGCTCCTACAATGAGCAGTTCTTC	CASGAGSSYNEQFF
.	TRBD1	TRBV7-2	TRBJ2-1	TGTGCCAGCAGAGCCCCCGGGACAGGGGGTGGAAATGAGCAGTTCTTC	CASRAPGTGGGNEQFF
.	TRBD2	TRBV7-2	TRBJ2-7	TGTGCCAGCAGCTTAGAGCGGGGGGGACCCTACGAGCAGTACTTC	CASSLERGGPYEQYF
.	.	TRBV20-1	TRBJ1-1	TGCAGTGCTGCTTTTAGTGCTGAAGCTTTCTTT	CSAAFSAEAFF
.	TRBD1	TRBV5-1	TRBJ2-7	TGCGCCAGCAGCTTGGAACAGGGGCTCTGGAACGAGCAGTACTTC	CASSLEQGLWNEQYF
.	TRBD1	TRBV7-2	TRBJ1-6	TGTGCCAGCAGCTTCCAGACAGGGCTCTGGAATTCACCCCTCCACTTT	CASSFQTGLWNSPLHF
.	.	TRBV28	TRBJ1-4	TGTGCCAGCAGGGCATCTGACAGAAGGGGGAATGAAAAACTGTTTTTT	CASRASDRRGNEKLFF
.	.	TRBV7-6	TRBJ2-3	TGTGCCAGCAGCTCGAGCACAGATACGCAGTATTTT	CASSSSTDTQYF
few	TRBD1	TRBV7-2	TRBJ2-3	TGTGCCAGCACGAGGGGGCCGAACTCTGCGCAGTATTTT	CASTRGPNSAQYF
once	.	TRBV10-2	TRBJ1-1	TGCGCCAGCAGTGAGTCTGATTTCGGGACTGAAGCTTTCTTT	CASSESDFGTEAFF
few	.	TRBV10-2	TRBJ2-1	TGCGCCAGCACTGGGGGCGCCTCCTACAATGAGCAGTTCTTC	CASTGGASYNEQFF
.	.	TRBV2	TRBJ1-3	TGTGCCGGCCAAAGCTCTGGAAACACCATATATTTT	CAGQSSGNTIYF
.	TRBD1	TRBV28	TRBJ1-4	TGTGCCAGCAGTGAGGCCGGGACAGCGGGTTTTTTT	CASSEAGTAGFF
.	TRBD1	TRBV6-6	TRBJ2-3	TGTGCCAGCGGAACACACCAGGGGGCAGATACGCAGTATTTT	CASGTHQGADTQYF
.	.	TRBV28	TRBJ2-7	TGTGCCAGCAGCCAGGGACTGAACTACGAGCAGTACTTC	CASSQGLNYEQYF
.	.	TRBV10-3	TRBJ1-3	TGTGCCATCAGTGGAGCAGAGGGCTCGAGAAACACCATATATTTT	CAISGAEGSRNTIYF
.	.	TRBV6-6	TRBJ2-7	TGTGCCAGCGGCTTCTGGCCCTACGAGCAGTACTTC	CASGFWPYEQYF
few	TRBD2	TRBV4-2	TRBJ2-1	TGTGCCAGCAGCCAAGTAGCGGGGGGGATTTACAATGAGCAGTTCTTC	CASSQVAGGIYNEQFF
.	.	TRBV7-6	TRBJ2-5	TGTGCCAGCAGCTCCTCGGGAGAGACCCAGTACTTC	CASSSSGETQYF
few	.	TRBV3-1/TRBV3-2	TRBJ2-3	TGTGCCAGCAGCCAATTCAGGGGGGACACAGATACGCAGTATTTT	CASSQFRGDTDTQYF
.	.	TRBV11-2	TRBJ2-5	TGTGCCAGCAGCTTAGATTGGGCCTCGGAGACCCAGTACTTC	CASSLDWASETQYF
.	.	TRBV7-9	TRBJ2-1	TGTGCCAGCAGCTTAAGGGGGAGCTCCTACAATGAGCAGTTCTTC	CASSLRGSSYNEQFF
.	TRBD2	TRBV7-7	TRBJ2-3	TGTGCCAGCAGCCCCATAGCGGGGAAAACAGATACGCAGTATTTT	CASSPIAGKTDTQYF
.	.	TRBV3-1/TRBV3-2	TRBJ2-7	TGTGCCAGCAGCCAAGATATGTACAGAACCTACGAGCAGTACTTC	CASSQDMYRTYEQYF
.	TRBD2	TRBV7-2	TRBJ2-6	TGTGCCAGCAGCTCCAGGACTAGCGTTTTTGGGGCCAACGTCCTGACTTTC	CASSSRTSVFGANVLTF
.	TRBD1	TRBV6-6	TRBJ1-1	TGTGCCAGCAGGACAGGGAGTAACATGAACACTGAAGCTTTCTTT	CASRTGSNMNTEAFF
.	TRBD2	TRBV7-3	TRBJ2-1	TGTGCCAGCAGCTTCATGGGACTAGACACTGAGCAGTTCTTC	CASSFMGLDTEQFF
.	TRBD2	TRBV9	TRBJ2-5	TGTGCCAGCAGCGTCACTAGCGGGGGGGCCTATGAGACCCAGTACTTC	CASSVTSGGAYETQYF
.	.	TRBV3-1/TRBV3-2	TRBJ1-3	TGTGCCAGCAGCCCCCGGGACTCTGGAAACACCATATATTTT	CASSPRDSGNTIYF
.	.	TRBV6-6	TRBJ1-5	TGTGCCAGCAGTTGGCCAGGGGAGGGTCAGCCCCAGCATTTT	CASSWPGEGQPQHF
.	.	TRBV20-1	TRBJ1-2	TGCAGTGCTAGTCCCGGGATCTATGGCTACACCTTC	CSASPGIYGYTF
.	TRBD2	TRBV6-5	TRBJ2-5	TGTGCCAGCAGAACCCTTAGCGGGAAAGAGACCCAGTACTTC	CASRTLSGKETQYF
.	TRBD2	TRBV3-1/TRBV3-2	TRBJ2-7	TGTATTAGCGGGCTCTCTTTCTACGAGCAGTACTTC	CISGLSFYEQYF
.	.	TRBV11-2	TRBJ2-1	TGTGCCAGCAGCTTAGATCGGTCCGGGGGTCGGTTCTTC	CASSLDRSGGRFF
.	.	TRBV9	TRBJ1-2	TGTGCCAGCAGCGTAGCTACGTTTGGGCAGGGAGGCTATGGCTACACCTTC	CASSVATFGQGGYGYTF
.	.	TRBV6-5	TRBJ1-2	TGTGCCAGCAGTACGTTACGAGGGCAGGACTATGGCTACACCTTC	CASSTLRGQDYGYTF
.	.	TRBV9	TRBJ1-4	TGTGCCAGCAGCGTCTCGCCGGTACGAAGCAATGAAAAACTGTTTTTT	CASSVSPVRSNEKLFF